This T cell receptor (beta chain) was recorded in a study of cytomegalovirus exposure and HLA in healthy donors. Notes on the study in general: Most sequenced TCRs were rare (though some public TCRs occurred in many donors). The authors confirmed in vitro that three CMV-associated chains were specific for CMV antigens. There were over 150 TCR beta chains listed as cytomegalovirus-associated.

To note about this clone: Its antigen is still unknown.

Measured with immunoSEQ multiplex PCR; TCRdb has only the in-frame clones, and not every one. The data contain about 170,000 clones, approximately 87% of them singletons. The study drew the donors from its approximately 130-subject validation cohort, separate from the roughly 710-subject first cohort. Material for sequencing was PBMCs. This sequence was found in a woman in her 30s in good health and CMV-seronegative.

The CDR3 sequence: CASSFRRQGPGELFF. The CDR3 nucleotides read TGTGCCAGCAGCTTCCGCCGACAGGGGCCCGGGGAGCTGTTTTTT. The chain carries TRBV13 and TRBJ2-2; TRBD1 agrees at 8 bases. The CDR3 has 15 amino acids. Trimming cost V 3 bases and J 6 bases; bases outside gene matches: 6. Per the germline V gene, CDR1 is PRHDT and CDR2 is FYEKMQ (reference sequence).